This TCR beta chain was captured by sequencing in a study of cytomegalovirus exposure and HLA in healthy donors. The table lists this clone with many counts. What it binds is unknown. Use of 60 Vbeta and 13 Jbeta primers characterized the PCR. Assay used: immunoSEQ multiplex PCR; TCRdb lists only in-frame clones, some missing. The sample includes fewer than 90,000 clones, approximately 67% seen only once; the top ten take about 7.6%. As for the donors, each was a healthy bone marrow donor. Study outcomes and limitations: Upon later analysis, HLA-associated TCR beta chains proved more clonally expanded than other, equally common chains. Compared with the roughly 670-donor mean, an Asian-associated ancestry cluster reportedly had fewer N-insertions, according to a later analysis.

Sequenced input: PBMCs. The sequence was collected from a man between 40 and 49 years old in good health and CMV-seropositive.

The CDR3: CASSLVPPGDGNTIYF. DNA of the CDR3: TGCGCCAGCAGCTTGGTCCCTCCAGGGGATGGAAACACCATATATTTT. The V gene is TRBV5-1, the J gene TRBJ1-3; D perhaps matches TRBD1 (6 bases). There are 16 residues in the CDR3. CDR1 and CDR2 from the germline V gene are SGHRS and YFSETQ. The V end lost 0 bases, the J end lost 3 bases, and 13 bases lay between the germline ends.